This TCR beta chain was found in a study of CD8+ T cells in alopecia areata (dated by TCRdb to between 2018 and 2020). Context from the whole study: The treated patients took part in an open-label pilot trial in which moderate-to-severe alopecia areata was treated with oral tofacitinib at 5 to 10 mg twice daily. In both human patients and the C3H/HeJ mouse model, the study applied high-throughput TCRbeta sequencing to look at T cell clonal expansion in alopecia areata. On the human side, TCRbeta sequencing was run on scalp tissue and on sorted CD4+ and CD8+ peripheral blood T cells from healthy controls and from alopecia areata patients with either patchy or totalis/universalis disease. RNA was extracted with the PAXgene miRNA kit for fixed scalp, the miRNeasy kit for PBMCs, and the RNeasy kit for mouse skin. TCRbeta CDR3 regions were amplified by immunoSEQ multiplex PCR using 35 Vbeta forward and 13 Jbeta reverse primers. Patients on tofacitinib were biopsied at baseline and after 4 and 24 weeks of treatment, and several of the patients also had a later scalp biopsy. Clonality in the scalp was compared among normal scalp (n=4), patchy alopecia areata scalp (n=8), and alopecia totalis/universalis scalp (n=8). For the treated patients, the SALT score, which quantifies what percentage of scalp surface area is affected, served as the measure of disease severity. Tofacitinib was administered for 6 to 18 months, and 6 months of follow-up off drug were then conducted to assess delayed response and recurrence.

Regarding this clone: The target of this receptor is not known. Nothing much larger sits one base from this clone, and base qualities are not available.

Library preparation used the immunoSEQ multiplex PCR assay. To provide template for TCR sequencing, every sample had RNA extracted and reverse transcribed into cDNA. SuperScript III was used to make first-strand cDNA, primed with a 2:1 mix of oligo-dT and random hexamers. Amplification bias was assessed with a synthetic immune receptor repertoire, and residual bias was removed computationally. The authors processed their data as follows. Raw reads were preprocessed for error removal, and CDR3 was defined according to IMGT conventions as running from the conserved cysteine to phenylalanine. Clonality was computed as 1 minus the Shannon entropy, with the entropy normalized by log2 of the number of productive unique TCRs. Whether each scalp clone was CD4 or CD8 was inferred by checking scalp TCRbeta sequences against the CD4 and CD8 repertoires from sorted blood. In TCRdb, the immuneACCESS table is reduced to in-frame sequences with V and J assigned. These tables do not hold every clone; where another copy was compared, an unresolved V gene accounts for under half, and the others remain unexplained. V and J calls plus clone size are reproduced from that table; the DNA served to infer D and trimming. Here the sample has more than 130,000 clones; approximately 80% occur a single time. The ten largest make up roughly 25% of the sample.

Reading the germline V gene gives CDR1 SGHVS and CDR2 FNYEAQ. The V end gives up 5 bases and the J end 3 bases, leaving 10 bases in the junction not matched to a gene. From the cysteine through the phenylalanine, the CDR3 covers 16 amino acids. Only the CDR3 portion is preserved as DNA: 48 bases, with reading frame beginning at the first base. The paper's findings and limits, for the study overall: Tofacitinib significantly lowered scalp clonality and the number of expanded CD8+ clones among the top 100 scalp clones. Unlike mouse skin, where gammadelta T cells dominate, normal human skin contains resident alphabeta T cells that get sequenced too, which complicates analysis of the scalp TCR repertoire. The treated cohort was small, with a single nonresponder, so links between baseline CD8+ expansion and response need larger studies. Higher clonality and more expanded CD8+ clones were observed in lesional scalp than in normal scalp, particularly in alopecia totalis/universalis, a finding suggestive of antigenic drive. During tofacitinib treatment, many expanded lesional clones remained in scalp and blood, and this persistence may partly explain relapse after treatment is stopped. Shared TCR sequences between patients were less evident than in mice, which may be partly attributable to HLA diversity in the patient population.

Explained via the paper, the time point label denotes: less than five weeks on oral tofacitinib. Sample treatment or condition, as interpreted from the label and publication: oral pan-JAK inhibitor, 5-10 mg twice daily. Lesional scalp punch biopsies and peripheral blood were collected from alopecia areata patients. PBMCs were isolated by density centrifugation and stained for CD3, CD4 and CD8, and CD4+ and CD8+ T cells were sorted on a FACSAria. The source of this sequence is a human donor with alopecia areata. Here the sequenced sample was CD8+ T cells sorted from blood, taken at week 4, from a patient treated with tofacitinib. The chain is assembled from TRBV7-6 and TRBJ1-2, and 9 bases in between align with TRBD1. The DNA reads as follows: TGTGCCAGCAGCCCCTTTTTGGACAGGGGAGACTATGGCTACACCTTC. Translation gives CASSPFLDRGDYGYTF.